The T cell receptor beta chain described here comes from a study of blood T cells in healthy people across ages. The CDR3 runs 16 residues. The V end lost 4 bases, the J end lost 0 bases, and 16 bases lay between the germline ends. Per the germline V gene, CDR1 is DFQATT and CDR2 is SNEGSKA (reference sequence). With a J-beta primer mix and a sample-barcoded 5' primer, a second PCR ran about 7 to 11 cycles. TCRdb re-derived calls from the 5' RACE reads in MiXCR, one entry per CDR3 protein. Of 1.5 million to 1.8 million distinct CDR3 sequences listed, about 42% are singletons. The clonotype was recovered from a woman in her late teens or twenties in good health. This chain connects TRBV20-1 to TRBJ2-1; D gene uncertain. The sample consisted of blood. The CDR3 spells CSAIGSRANSYNEQFF. The CDR3 bases are TGCAGTGCTATCGGCTCCCGGGCGAACTCCTACAATGAGCAGTTCTTC.